Each of the 15 T cell receptor beta chains below was sequenced from the same sample in a study of T cells in localized non-small cell lung cancer. Generated by immunoSEQ multiplex PCR, the TCRdb table keeps only in-frame clones and is missing some. Here the sample spans about 52,000 clones, around nine tenths being singletons. Sequenced material: PBMCs, taken before any cancer treatment. These receptors came from a female donor with stage II lung adenocarcinoma.

The chain joins TRBV5-1 to TRBJ2-3; 8 nucleotides align to TRBD2. Unmatched junction bases numbered 6, after V lost 5 bases and J lost 4 bases. This CDR3 comprises 14 residues. The V gene's germline CDR1 is SGHRS and CDR2 YFSETQ. CDR3 sequence: CASSLTSGADTQYF. DNA of the CDR3: TGCGCCAGCAGTTTAACTAGCGGAGCAGATACGCAGTATTTT.

J is TRBJ2-1 and V is TRBV10-3; 11 nucleotides match TRBD2. CDR3 length: 14 residues. Per germline, CDR1 ENHRY and CDR2 SYGVKD. Germline trimming cut 5 bases from V and 8 bases from J; bases unmatched to any gene: 5. CDR3 sequence: CAISPGLAAYEQFF. DNA of the CDR3: TGTGCCATCAGTCCGGGACTAGCGGCTTATGAGCAGTTCTTC.

The CDR3 sequence: CAWSALEKLFF. Here the CDR3 DNA reads TGTGCCTGGAGCGCCCTCGAAAAACTGTTTTTT. The chain recombines TRBV30 with TRBJ1-4; D unresolved. The length of the CDR3 is 11 residues. Germline V gene data show CDR1 as GTSNPN and CDR2 as SVGIG (reference sequence). The V gene lost 3 bases and the J gene lost 8 bases, with 7 bases spanning the gap. The full variable domain, rest sourced from reference TRBV30 and TRBJ1-4, is SQTIHQWPATLVQPVGSPLSLECTVEGTSNPNLYWYRQAAGRGLQLLFYSVGIGQISSEVPQNLSASRPQDRQFILSSKKLLLSDSGFYLCAWSALEKLFFGSGTQLSVL.

This clone has a handful of counts. The chain has TRBV9 and TRBJ1-3; D perhaps matches TRBD1 (5 bases). Germline values: CDR1 SGDLS, CDR2 YYNGEE. The CDR3 sequence is 14 residues long. Trimming removed 3 bases from V and 2 bases from J, with 9 bases in between. As DNA, the CDR3 is TGTGCCAGCAGCGCCGGGGGGGCTGGAAACACCATATATTTT. It codes for CASSAGGAGNTIYF.

This clone was found a few times. The genes are TRBV6-5 and TRBJ1-1; D not resolved. The length of the CDR3 is 13 residues. Trimming took 0 bases from V and 0 from J, leaving 2 bases between them. Germline V gene lookup returns CDR1 MNHEY and CDR2 SVGAGI. In nucleotides, the CDR3 is TGTGCCAGCAGTTACTCTTTGAACACTGAAGCTTTCTTT. Translated, it gives CASSYSLNTEAFF.

CDR3 in DNA: TGTGCCACCAGGGTCGGAGGTTCTAACTATGGCTACACCTTC. This gives the protein CATRVGGSNYGYTF. The rearrangement uses TRBV15 and TRBJ1-2; D ambiguous. Germline CDR1 reads LNHNV; CDR2 reads YYDKDF (reference sequence). V lost 6 bases and J lost 0, with 11 bases in between. The CDR3 contains 14 residues.

CDR3 amino acids: CASSVWQGLNTGELFF. The CDR3 nucleotides read TGTGCCAGCAGTGTCTGGCAGGGCCTGAACACCGGGGAGCTGTTTTTT. The rearrangement links TRBV2 to TRBJ2-2, with D perhaps matching TRBD1 (5 bases). V was trimmed by 4 bases and J by 1 base, leaving 13 bases between them. In germline, CDR1 is SNHLY, CDR2 FYNNEI. This CDR3 has 16 residues.

The chain carries TRBV10-3 and TRBJ1-3; weak D call: TRBD1 (6 bases). CDR3 size: 15 residues. V lost 6 bases and J 0 bases, leaving 12 bases between the germline ends. Germline V lookup: CDR1 ENHRY, CDR2 SYGVKD. The CDR3 nucleotides are TGTGCCATCAGACGACAGGCAAACTCTGGAAACACCATATATTTT. Protein sequence: CAIRRQANSGNTIYF.

The rearrangement joins TRBV5-1 to TRBJ2-1; TRBD1 matches 7 bases. The V and J ends lost 2 bases and 6 bases, in that order; junction bases with no gene match: 5. The CDR3 is 14 amino acids. Looked up from germline, CDR1 is SGHRS and CDR2 is YFSETQ. The chain's CDR3 is CASSFQGVGNEQFF. The CDR3 DNA reads TGCGCCAGCAGCTTCCAGGGGGTGGGCAATGAGCAGTTCTTC.

In the case of this clone: Other DNA sequences in this specimen translate into the identical CDR3. V usage is TRBV28 and J usage is TRBJ2-7, with TRBD2 matching over 13 bases. Germline loops: CDR1 MDHEN, CDR2 SYDVKM. Trimming removed 6 bases from V and 7 bases from J; junction bases left unmatched: 6. The CDR3 runs to 14 residues. The CDR3 nucleotides read TGTGCCAGCAGCAGACTAGCGGGGGGTCGGGAGCAGTACTTC. This translates into CASSRLAGGREQYF.

On this clone: The junction differs from germline at one of its ends, possibly a read error. The rearrangement links TRBV2 to TRBJ1-5, with TRBD1 identical over 7 bases. There are 18 residues in the CDR3. CDR1 is SNHLY and CDR2 is FYNNEI in the germline V gene. Written as DNA, the CDR3 is TGTGCCAGCAGTGAAGAGAGGGCGACAGGGATTAGCAGTCAGCCCCAGCATTTT. This gives the protein CASSEERATGISSQPQHF.

The chain employs TRBV10-2 and TRBJ2-7; D not certain. Trimming removed 3 bases at V and 2 bases at J, with 8 bases between. Per germline, CDR1 WSHSY and CDR2 SAAADI. This CDR3 has 13 amino acids. The DNA of the CDR3 is TGCGCCAGCAGTGAAGGTAGTACCTACGAGCAGTACTTC. Amino acid sequence: CASSEGSTYEQYF.

This clone was observed a single time. J is TRBJ1-5 and V is TRBV5-1, with 10 positions matching TRBD1. CDR3 length equals 14 residues. Germline V gene data show CDR1 as SGHRS and CDR2 as YFSETQ. Germline trimming cut 4 bases from V and 5 bases from J; bases unmatched to any gene: 3. Here the CDR3 DNA reads TGCGCCAGCAGCCCGGACAGGGGGGATCAGCCCCAGCATTTT. It translates to CASSPDRGDQPQHF.

This clone was picked up a small number of times. V gene TRBV5-5 combines with J gene TRBJ1-2; D remains unclear. The CDR3 is 12 amino acids. Germline V CDR1 and CDR2: SGHKS, YYEKEE (reference sequence). Trimming stripped 0 bases from V and 8 bases from J, with 8 bases between. The CDR3 region is CASSLAGDGYTF. The CDR3 DNA sequence: TGTGCCAGCAGCTTGGCCGGAGACGGCTACACCTTC. Based on the CDR3 plus reference TRBV5-5 and TRBJ1-2, the full variable domain is DAGVTQSPTHLIKTRGQQVTLRCSPISGHKSVSWYQQVLGQGPQFIFQYYEKEERGRGNFPDRFSARQFPNYSSELNVNALLLGDSALYLCASSLAGDGYTFGSGTRLTVV.

V is TRBV11-2 and J is TRBJ2-1, with TRBD2 matching 10 bases. J was trimmed by 6 bases and V by 6 bases; bases with no gene match: 8. Per the germline V gene, CDR1 is SGHAT and CDR2 is FQNNGV. The CDR3 is 15 amino acids. This chain's CDR3 is CASRSSGLATNEQFF. DNA of the CDR3: TGTGCCAGCAGGTCTTCGGGACTAGCGACCAATGAGCAGTTCTTC.